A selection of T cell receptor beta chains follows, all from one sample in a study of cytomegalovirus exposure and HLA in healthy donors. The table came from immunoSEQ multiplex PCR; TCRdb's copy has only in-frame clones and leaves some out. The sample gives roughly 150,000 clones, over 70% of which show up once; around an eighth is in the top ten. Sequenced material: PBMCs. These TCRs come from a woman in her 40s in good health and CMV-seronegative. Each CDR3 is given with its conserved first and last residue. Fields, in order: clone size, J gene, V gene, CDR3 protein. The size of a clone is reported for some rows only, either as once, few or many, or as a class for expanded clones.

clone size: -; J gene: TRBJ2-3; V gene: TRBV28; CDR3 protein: CASSWGLAADTQYF
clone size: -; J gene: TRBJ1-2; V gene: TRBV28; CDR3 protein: CASSGDRGRGGYTF
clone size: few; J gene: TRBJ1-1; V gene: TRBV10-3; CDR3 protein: CAISARARDRASGKVLAFF
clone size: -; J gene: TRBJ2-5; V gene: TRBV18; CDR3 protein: CASSPMTREQYF
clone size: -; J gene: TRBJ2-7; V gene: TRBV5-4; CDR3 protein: CASSSSTSGRDEQYF
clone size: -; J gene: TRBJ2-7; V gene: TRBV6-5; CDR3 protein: CASSSSGGLAAYEQYF
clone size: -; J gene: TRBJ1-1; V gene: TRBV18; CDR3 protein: CASSPGELNTEAFF
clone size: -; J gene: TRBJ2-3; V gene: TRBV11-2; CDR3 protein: CASTKLGGGATDTQYF
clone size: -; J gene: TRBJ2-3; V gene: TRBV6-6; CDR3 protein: CASSKTIADTQYF
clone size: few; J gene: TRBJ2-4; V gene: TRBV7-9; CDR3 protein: CASSLVLGLNSQYF
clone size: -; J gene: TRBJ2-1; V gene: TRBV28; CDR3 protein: CASSRLLAGDGSEQFF
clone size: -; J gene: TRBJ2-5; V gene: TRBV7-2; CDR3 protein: CASSLAWTGLETQYF
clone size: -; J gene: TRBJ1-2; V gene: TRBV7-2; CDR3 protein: CASSPDRDYGYTF
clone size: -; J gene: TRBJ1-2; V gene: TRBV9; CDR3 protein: CASSLALNRATNYGYTF
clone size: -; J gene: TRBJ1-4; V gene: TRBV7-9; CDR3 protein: CASSATTGWGEKLFF
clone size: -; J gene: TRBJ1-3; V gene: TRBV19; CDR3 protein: CASSETGGSNTIYF
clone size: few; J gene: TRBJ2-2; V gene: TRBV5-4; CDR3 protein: CASSPGQGNTGELFF
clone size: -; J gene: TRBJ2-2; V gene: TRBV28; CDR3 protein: CASSSGLNTGELFF
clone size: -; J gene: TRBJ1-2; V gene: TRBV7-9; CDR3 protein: CASSLKSIYGYTF
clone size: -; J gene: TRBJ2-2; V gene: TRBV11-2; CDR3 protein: CASSLESLSNTGELFF
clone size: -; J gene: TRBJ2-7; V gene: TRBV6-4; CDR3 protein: CARGLPPTYEQYF
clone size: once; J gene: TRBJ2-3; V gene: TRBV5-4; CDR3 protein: CASSLGELAGVGADTQYF
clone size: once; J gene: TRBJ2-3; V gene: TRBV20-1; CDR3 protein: CSAILDTQYF
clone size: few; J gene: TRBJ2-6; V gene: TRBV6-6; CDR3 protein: CASSFTGGGNVLTF
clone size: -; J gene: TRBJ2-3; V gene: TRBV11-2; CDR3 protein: CASSLDLGVADTQYF
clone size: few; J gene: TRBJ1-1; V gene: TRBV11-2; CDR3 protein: CASSIREGPGNGGTEAFF
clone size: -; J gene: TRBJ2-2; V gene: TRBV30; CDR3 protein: CAWRFEGTTNTGELFF
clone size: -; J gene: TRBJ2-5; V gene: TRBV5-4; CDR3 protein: CASSRPNREQETQYF
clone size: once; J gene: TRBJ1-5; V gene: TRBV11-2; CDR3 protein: CASSLGQYGAQHF
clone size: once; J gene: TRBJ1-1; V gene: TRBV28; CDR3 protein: CASLPAGQGMNTEAFF
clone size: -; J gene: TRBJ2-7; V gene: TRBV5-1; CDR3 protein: CASSLAPSYEQYF
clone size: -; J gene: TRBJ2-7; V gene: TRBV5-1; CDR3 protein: CASRVGPSSYEQYF
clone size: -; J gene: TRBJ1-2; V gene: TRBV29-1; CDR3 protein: CSVGQGINYGYTF
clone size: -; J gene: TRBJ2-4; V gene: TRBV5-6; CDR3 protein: CASSLGQGAKNIQYF
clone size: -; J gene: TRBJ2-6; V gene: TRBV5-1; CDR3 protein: CASTSRTGTSGANVLTF
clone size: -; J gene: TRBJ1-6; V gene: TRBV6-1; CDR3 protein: CASSETGVGIGRALHF
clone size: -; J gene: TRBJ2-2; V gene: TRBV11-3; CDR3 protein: CASSSDRGHTGELFF
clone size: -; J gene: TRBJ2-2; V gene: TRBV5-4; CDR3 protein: CAYPGNRGAVF
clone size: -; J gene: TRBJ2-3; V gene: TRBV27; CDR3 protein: CASRGVRAYTDTQYF
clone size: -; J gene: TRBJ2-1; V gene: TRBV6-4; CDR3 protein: CASSDSSGGPANEQFF
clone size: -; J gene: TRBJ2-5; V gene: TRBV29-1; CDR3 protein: CSVVEGRGFQETQYF
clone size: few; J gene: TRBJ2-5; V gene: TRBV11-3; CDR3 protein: CASSLVQGAETQYF
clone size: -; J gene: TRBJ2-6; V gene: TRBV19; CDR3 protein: CASRTGGANVLTF
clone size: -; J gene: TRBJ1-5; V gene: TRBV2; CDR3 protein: CASRLTRTGESNQPQHF
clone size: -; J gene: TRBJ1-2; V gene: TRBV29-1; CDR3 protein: CSVDVGGQGDGYTF
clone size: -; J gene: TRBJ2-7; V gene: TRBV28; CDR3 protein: CASSLPRGLYEQYF
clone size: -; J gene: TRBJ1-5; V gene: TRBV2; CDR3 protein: CASSDLENQPQHF
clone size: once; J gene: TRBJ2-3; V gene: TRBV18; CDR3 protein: CASSYAGTSGTDTQYF
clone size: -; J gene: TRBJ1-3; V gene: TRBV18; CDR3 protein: CASSPYRGGGNTIYF
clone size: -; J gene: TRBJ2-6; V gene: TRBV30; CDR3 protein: CAWSRVAGANGLTF
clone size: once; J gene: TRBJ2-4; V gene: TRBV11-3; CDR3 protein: CASSPGGGSNSQYF
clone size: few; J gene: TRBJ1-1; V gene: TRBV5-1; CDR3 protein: CASSSYPGGRNTEAFF
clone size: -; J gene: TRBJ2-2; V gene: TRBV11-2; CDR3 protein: CASSYYPGQGNPGELFF
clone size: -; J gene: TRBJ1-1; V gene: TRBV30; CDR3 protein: CAWSGKGRNTKAFF
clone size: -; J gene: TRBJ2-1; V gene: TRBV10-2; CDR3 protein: CASRLAGSYNEQFF
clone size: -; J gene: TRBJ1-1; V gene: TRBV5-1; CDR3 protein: CASSLGGTAKAFF
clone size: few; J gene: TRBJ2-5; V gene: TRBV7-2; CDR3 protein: CASSGGGLAGVGETQYF
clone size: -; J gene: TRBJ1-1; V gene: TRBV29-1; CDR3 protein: CSVRTDMNTEAFF
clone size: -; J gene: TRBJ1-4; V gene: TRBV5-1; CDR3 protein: CASSLGQGEMEKLFF
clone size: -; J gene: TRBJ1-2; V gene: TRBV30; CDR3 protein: CAWSVSGTGNGYTF